Shown below are 29 T cell receptor beta chains from a single sample sequenced in a study of blood T cell repertoires in COVID-19. The protocol was immunoSEQ multiplex PCR, while the TCRdb copy is restricted to in-frame clones and leaves out a portion. The sample lists about 240,000 clones, approximately 90% occurring once. The sample was peripheral blood. The receptors derive from a man between 60 and 75 years old who had recovered from COVID-19.

The gene calls are TRBV7-9 and TRBJ2-5, with TRBD1 matching 8 bases. CDR1 SEHNR and CDR2 FQNEAQ come from the germline V gene (reference sequence). This CDR3 contains 15 residues. V dropped 1 base and J dropped 6; count of bases not matched to a gene: 7. CDR3 region: CASSLGGRQGKTQYF. CDR3 DNA sequence: TGTGCCAGCAGCTTAGGGGGGCGACAGGGGAAGACCCAGTACTTC.

The chain couples TRBV25-1 to TRBJ1-2; possible D gene TRBD1, 6 bases. The germline V and J ends were trimmed by 5 bases and 3 bases, with 10 bases remaining between them. The germline V gene encodes CDR1 MGHDK and CDR2 SYGVNS. The CDR3 covers 13 residues. CDR3 sequence reads: CASSLQGYYGYTF. The CDR3 coding sequence is TGTGCCAGCAGTCTCCAGGGGTACTATGGCTACACCTTC.

This clone was picked up one time. The chain employs TRBV12-5 and TRBJ2-3, with 8 bases identical to TRBD1. Germline V gene sequence: CDR1 LGHNT, CDR2 FRNRAP. With V trimmed by 4 bases and J by 4 bases, 7 bases remained unmatched. The CDR3 contains 15 residues. Written as DNA, the CDR3 is TGTGCTAGTGGTTCCCCAGGGACAGGAGCAGATACGCAGTATTTT. Amino acid sequence: CASGSPGTGADTQYF.

The chain is built from TRBV19 and TRBJ1-2; tentatively, D is TRBD1 (6 bases). Germline loops: CDR1 LNHDA, CDR2 SQIVND (reference sequence). This CDR3 is built from 13 residues. Trimming pared 3 bases from V and 8 bases from J, leaving 13 bases between. The CDR3 DNA follows: TGTGCCAGTAGTATGCGGGGGGCTTACGGCTACACCTTC. Its translation is CASSMRGAYGYTF. The full variable domain, completed using reference TRBV19 and TRBJ1-2, is DGGITQSPKYLFRKEGQNVTLSCEQNLNHDAMYWYRQDPGQGLRLIYYSQIVNDFQKGDIAEGYSVSREKKESFPLTVTSAQKNPTAFYLCASSMRGAYGYTFGSGTRLTVV.

This clone has more than one count but fewer than ten. This chain connects TRBV19 to TRBJ1-2; perhaps TRBD1 as D (5 bases). The CDR3 has 12 residues. CDR1 is LNHDA, CDR2 SQIVND, per germline (reference sequence). Trimming removed 6 bases at V and 3 bases at J, with 8 bases between. CDR3 residues: CASSHRYYGYTF. The CDR3 nucleotides are TGTGCCAGTAGCCACAGGTACTATGGCTACACCTTC.

The chain links TRBV5-6 to TRBJ2-6, with 11 bases fitting TRBD2. Unmatched junction bases numbered 9, after V lost 3 bases and J lost 4 bases. The germline CDR1 and CDR2 sequences are SGHDT and YYEEEE. The CDR3 has 18 residues. This CDR3 is CASSSKTSGGAGANVLTF. The CDR3 DNA sequence: TGTGCCAGCAGCTCCAAAACTAGCGGGGGCGCGGGGGCCAACGTCCTGACTTTC. Looking up the rest from reference TRBV5-6 and TRBJ2-6 gives the full variable domain: DAGVTQSPTHLIKTRGQQVTLRCSPKSGHDTVSWYQQALGQGPQFIFQYYEEEERQRGNFPDRFSGHQFPNYSSELNVNALLLGDSALYLCASSSKTSGGAGANVLTFGAGSRLTVL.

This chain connects TRBV18 to TRBJ2-5; no clear D gene. Germline values: CDR1 KGHSH, CDR2 LQKENI. V was pared by 2 bases and J by 1 base, with 8 bases between. CDR3 length: 14 amino acids. The CDR3 DNA sequence: TGTGCCAGCTCACCAACGAGCCTCCAAGAGACCCAGTACTTC. Amino acids: CASSPTSLQETQYF. The entire variable domain, with the rest obtained from reference TRBV18 and TRBJ2-5, is as follows: NAGVMQNPRHLVRRRGQEARLRCSPMKGHSHVYWYRQLPEEGLKFMVYLQKENIIDESGMPKERFSAEFPKEGPSILRIQQVVRGDSAAYFCASSPTSLQETQYFGPGTRLLVL.

This rearrangement joins TRBV11-2 to TRBJ2-7, with a possible D match to TRBD2 (5 bases). Trimming shortened V by 2 bases and J by 5 bases, and 13 bases separated the two germline ends. The CDR3 runs 14 residues. Germline CDR1 and CDR2: SGHAT and FQNNGV. CDR3 sequence (DNA): TGTGCCAGCAGCTTATTCAGAGGGCCCCACGAGCAGTACTTC. Protein: CASSLFRGPHEQYF.

The V gene is TRBV24-1, the J gene TRBJ2-4; tentative D call: TRBD1 (6 bases). The CDR3 is made up of 15 amino acids. Trimming stripped 4 bases from V and 0 bases from J, with 9 bases between. The germline V gene encodes CDR1 KGHDR and CDR2 SFDVKD. The DNA of the CDR3 is TGTGCCACCAGTGACCGGACAGTAGCCAAAAACATTCAGTACTTC. Its translation is CATSDRTVAKNIQYF.

This clone was observed a handful of times. The V gene is TRBV4-1, the J gene TRBJ2-3; TRBD1 matches 7 bases. J was trimmed by 2 bases and V by 1 base; bases with no gene match: 6. The germline gives CDR1 MGHRA, CDR2 YSYEKL. There are 16 residues in the CDR3. The CDR3 sequence is CASSQAGTDLTDTQYF. The CDR3, as DNA: TGCGCCAGCAGCCAAGCCGGGACAGACCTCACAGATACGCAGTATTTT.

The V call is TRBV28, the J call TRBJ2-7, with D possibly being TRBD1 (6 bases). In germline, CDR1 is MDHEN, CDR2 SYDVKM. The V and J ends lost 4 bases and 6 bases respectively, with 10 bases between them. The CDR3 is 12 amino acids. Here the CDR3 DNA reads TGTGCCAGCAGTTACAGGGCGGGCGAGCAGTACTTC. Its protein is CASSYRAGEQYF.

The rearrangement links TRBV2 to TRBJ1-4, with D tentatively TRBD1 (6 bases). The CDR3 is 14 residues long. From germline, CDR1 is SNHLY and CDR2 FYNNEI. Trimming took 7 bases from V and 8 from J, leaving 17 bases between them. The CDR3 nucleotides read TGTGCCAGCATCCCAAACAGGGCGCGAGAAAAACTGTTTTTT. Amino acid sequence: CASIPNRAREKLFF.

The rearrangement links TRBV5-1 to TRBJ2-1, with D possibly matching TRBD1 (6 bases). Per germline, CDR1 SGHRS and CDR2 YFSETQ. V was cut by 3 bases and J by 0 bases, with 10 bases left in between. CDR3 size: 15 residues. The CDR3 protein is CASSWFRGSYNEQFF. The DNA of the CDR3 is TGCGCCAGCAGCTGGTTCAGGGGCTCCTACAATGAGCAGTTCTTC.

The chain is built from TRBV5-1 and TRBJ1-3; the match to TRBD1 covers 7 bases. With 4 bases clipped from V and 4 bases from J, the junction kept 8 bases outside the gene matches. The CDR3 loop spans 15 amino acids. Germline assignment: CDR1 SGHRS and CDR2 YFSETQ. The chain's CDR3 is CASSRQGDGGNTIYF. In nucleotides, the CDR3 is TGCGCCAGCAGCAGGCAGGGGGACGGCGGAAACACCATATATTTT.

The chain uses TRBV2 and TRBJ2-1; possible D gene TRBD1, 6 bases. V lost 8 bases and J 4 bases, leaving 12 bases between the germline ends. This CDR3 has 13 amino acids. Germline CDR1 is SNHLY and CDR2 is FYNNEI. The CDR3 spells CASGTGRYNEQFF. The CDR3 DNA is TGTGCCAGCGGAACAGGGAGATACAATGAGCAGTTCTTC.

The V gene is TRBV5-6, the J gene TRBJ2-7; the D gene is possibly TRBD1 (5 bases). V shed 1 base and J shed 0 bases, with 14 bases lying between them. The CDR3 totals 16 residues. Germline assignment: CDR1 SGHDT and CDR2 YYEEEE. The CDR3 sequence is CASSLWGRVLSYEQYV. DNA of the CDR3: TGTGCCAGCAGCTTGTGGGGCAGGGTACTCTCCTACGAGCAGTACGTC.

This rearrangement joins TRBV6-6 to TRBJ2-6, with D hard to call. Trimming removed 8 bases at V and 2 bases at J, with 10 bases between. The CDR3 covers 14 residues. The germline gives CDR1 MNHNY, CDR2 SVGAGI (reference sequence). The CDR3 protein is CASPIFPGANVLTF. In nucleotides, the CDR3 is TGTGCCAGCCCTATCTTCCCTGGGGCCAACGTCCTGACTTTC.

The CDR3 spells CASSARDYTNEKLFF. The CDR3 bases are TGCGCCAGCAGCGCGAGGGATTACACTAATGAAAAACTGTTTTTT. The chain employs TRBV5-1 and TRBJ1-4; D remains unclear. The CDR3 is 15 amino acids. Trimming removed 4 bases at V and 2 bases at J, with 12 bases between. Per the germline V gene, CDR1 is SGHRS and CDR2 is YFSETQ.

The chain has TRBV3-1 (or the pseudogene TRBV3-2) and TRBJ2-7; D is perhaps TRBD1 (5 bases). Germline CDR1 is LGHDT and CDR2 is YNNKEL (reference sequence). V was pared by 4 bases and J by 3 bases, with 7 bases between. This CDR3 spans 12 amino acids. CDR3 amino acids: CASSPDSYEQYF. The DNA for the CDR3 is TGTGCCAGCAGCCCCGACAGCTACGAGCAGTACTTC.

The CDR3 nucleotides are TGCGCCAGCAGCTTGACGAGGGGACTCTTCTCTGGAAACACCATATATTTT. Protein: CASSLTRGLFSGNTIYF. The chain recombines TRBV5-1 with TRBJ1-3; weak D call: TRBD1 (5 bases). This CDR3 contains 17 residues. Germline CDR1 is SGHRS and CDR2 is YFSETQ. Trimming left V 1 base short and J 0 bases short, with 14 bases between.

This sequence joins TRBV30 and TRBJ2-1, with D possibly TRBD2 on 5 matching bases. This CDR3 comprises 13 residues. The V gene's germline CDR1 is GTSNPN and CDR2 SVGIG (reference sequence). The V and J ends lost 8 bases and 4 bases respectively, with 15 bases between them. The CDR3 DNA reads as TGTGCCGCTGGACTCCGTCTTTACAATGAGCAGTTCTTC. It specifies CAAGLRLYNEQFF.

This clone was observed a handful of times. This rearrangement joins TRBV5-1 to TRBJ1-1; no firm D call. Germline CDR1 SGHRS, CDR2 YFSETQ. This CDR3 is 14 amino acids long. V dropped 0 bases and J dropped 3 bases, with 9 bases sitting between them. The CDR3 nucleotides are TGCGCCAGCAGCTTGGCCACAGTGGACACTGAAGCTTTCTTT. It translates to CASSLATVDTEAFF. Using reference TRBV5-1 and TRBJ1-1 for the parts outside the CDR3, the full variable domain is KAGVTQTPRYLIKTRGQQVTLSCSPISGHRSVSWYQQTPGQGLQFLFEYFSETQRNKGNFPGRFSGRQFSNSRSEMNVSTLELGDSALYLCASSLATVDTEAFFGQGTRLTVV.

The chain uses TRBV9 and TRBJ2-5, with a tentative D call TRBD2 (5 bases). V dropped 4 bases and J dropped 5 bases, with 12 bases sitting between them. The germline gives CDR1 SGDLS, CDR2 YYNGEE. The CDR3 has 13 residues. The CDR3 sequence is CASSPSIAETQYF. The CDR3 DNA is TGTGCCAGCAGCCCCTCGATAGCGGAGACCCAGTACTTC. The variable domain in full, completed from reference TRBV9 and TRBJ2-5, reads DSGVTQTPKHLITATGQRVTLRCSPRSGDLSVYWYQQSLDQGLQFLIQYYNGEERAKGNILERFSAQQFPDLHSELNLSSLELGDSALYFCASSPSIAETQYFGPGTRLLVL.

The rearrangement joins TRBV19 to TRBJ1-4, with 7 bases that match TRBD1. The ends lost 5 bases at V and 8 bases at J; junction bases unmatched: 14. The CDR3 has 16 amino acids. The germline V gene has CDR1 LNHDA and CDR2 SQIVND (reference sequence). The CDR3 DNA reads TGTGCCAGTAGTGCCAACCCGACAGGGAGACCGGAAAAACTGTTTTTT. Its protein product is CASSANPTGRPEKLFF.

The chain has TRBV21-1 and TRBJ2-1; the table's TRBD2 call for D was not verified on the DNA. TRBV21-1 is tagged as a pseudogene. The CDR3 has 16 amino acids. CDR3 sequence reads: CASSKGMRGIHNEQFF. For the CDR3, the DNA is TGTGCCAGCAGCAAAGGAATGAGAGGGATACACAATGAGCAGTTCTTC.

This sequence joins TRBV19 and TRBJ2-1; TRBD1 might be the D (6 bases). Germline V gene sequence: CDR1 LNHDA, CDR2 SQIVND (reference sequence). This CDR3 region has 16 residues. V was cut by 9 bases and J by 9 bases, with 27 bases left in between. This chain's CDR3 is CARGGWGRQLGSEQFF. In DNA, the CDR3 is TGTGCCAGAGGGGGATGGGGGCGGCAATTAGGAAGTGAGCAGTTCTTC.

This clone occurred a few times. V usage is TRBV19 and J usage is TRBJ1-1, with a weak D call TRBD1 (5 bases). Germline assignment: CDR1 LNHDA and CDR2 SQIVND (reference sequence). V gave up 6 bases and J gave up 3 bases, with 11 bases separating them. The CDR3 has 13 residues. This CDR3 is CASSPWGDTEAFF. Here the CDR3 DNA reads TGTGCCAGTAGCCCGTGGGGGGACACTGAAGCTTTCTTT.

The rearrangement uses TRBV5-1 and TRBJ1-2, with 8 bases lining up with TRBD1. CDR1 is SGHRS, CDR2 YFSETQ, per germline. The V gene end was trimmed by 1 base and the J gene end by 3 bases; junction bases not matched to a gene: 5. The CDR3 has 15 residues. The CDR3 loop is CASSLSDRGYYGYTF. The CDR3 DNA sequence: TGCGCCAGCAGCTTGAGTGACAGGGGATACTATGGCTACACCTTC. Filled out from reference TRBV5-1 and TRBJ1-2, the complete variable domain reads KAGVTQTPRYLIKTRGQQVTLSCSPISGHRSVSWYQQTPGQGLQFLFEYFSETQRNKGNFPGRFSGRQFSNSRSEMNVSTLELGDSALYLCASSLSDRGYYGYTFGSGTRLTVV.

V usage is TRBV3-1 (or the pseudogene TRBV3-2) and J usage is TRBJ2-3, with TRBD2 identical over 9 bases. After removal of 4 bases from V and 0 bases from J, the junction contained 8 bases not matched to a gene. The germline V gene has CDR1 LGHDT and CDR2 YNNKEL (reference sequence). This CDR3 is built from 17 residues. DNA of the CDR3: TGTGCCAGCAGCCCCCCCGGGACTAGCAGTAGCACAGATACGCAGTATTTT. It codes for CASSPPGTSSSTDTQYF.